Listed below are T cell receptor beta chains from one sample, sequenced in a study of CD8 T cells in Susac syndrome. MiXCR, run by TCRdb on the immunoSEQ multiplex PCR reads, gives a single entry per CDR3 protein. The sample records roughly 200,000 distinct CDR3 sequences, 95% being singletons. The specimen was CD4+ T cells from PBMCs. All receptors derive from a human donor with multiple sclerosis. Each CDR3 is given with its conserved first and last residue. D genes are given only for firm matches. Some rows have no size entry. The others give once, few or many, or a class for an expanded clone.

J gene,V gene,clone size,D gene,CDR3 DNA,CDR3 protein
TRBJ1-6,TRBV12-3/TRBV12-4,.,TRBD1,TGTGCCAGCAGTCCAGGGACAGGGGGCGCCGCTAAGAATTCACCCCTCCACTTT,CASSPGTGGAAKNSPLHF
TRBJ2-5,TRBV20-1,.,.,TGCAGTGCTAGAGAGGGGCGGACAGTCCAAGAGACCCAGTACTTC,CSAREGRTVQETQYF
TRBJ1-6,TRBV30,.,.,TGTGCCTGGAGTATGGGAATGAATTCACCCCTCCACTTT,CAWSMGMNSPLHF
TRBJ1-1,TRBV12-3/TRBV12-4,.,.,TGTGCCAGCAGCTCCGGACAGATGAACACTGAAGCTTTCTTT,CASSSGQMNTEAFF
TRBJ1-1,TRBV3-1,.,.,TGTGCCAGCAGGACCGGGACGGCGAACACTGAAGCTTTCTTT,CASRTGTANTEAFF
TRBJ2-1,TRBV25-1,.,TRBD1,TGTGCCAGCAGTCGTCAGGGGGCGTACAATGAGCAGTTCTTC,CASSRQGAYNEQFF
TRBJ1-4,TRBV29-1,.,TRBD1,TGCAGCGTTGGACAGGGATTGACAACTAATGAAAAACTGTTTTTT,CSVGQGLTTNEKLFF
TRBJ1-4,TRBV30,once,.,TGTGCCTGGAGTGTACTGACGGATGAAAAACTGTTTTTT,CAWSVLTDEKLFF
TRBJ2-1,TRBV7-3,.,TRBD2,TGTGCCAGCAGCCGATCTAGCGGGGGTTACAATGAGCAGTTCTTC,CASSRSSGGYNEQFF
TRBJ1-2,TRBV2,.,.,TGTGCCAGCGGGCACGGACAGCCTAACTATGGCTACACCTTC,CASGHGQPNYGYTF
TRBJ2-1,TRBV27,.,.,TGTGCCAGCAGGCTCTCCTTCCAGACCTACAATGAGCAGTTCTTC,CASRLSFQTYNEQFF
TRBJ2-3,TRBV30,.,.,TGTGCCTTCGATCGGGCTCGGGGGGATACGCAGTATTTT,CAFDRARGDTQYF
TRBJ2-3,TRBV7-8,.,TRBD1,TGTGCCAGCAGCTTTAGACAGGGTAGCCCAGATACGCAGTATTTT,CASSFRQGSPDTQYF
TRBJ2-4,TRBV5-1,.,.,TGCGCCAGCAGCTTGGAGCCCGGAGCGGACATTCAGTACTTC,CASSLEPGADIQYF
TRBJ2-2,TRBV27,.,.,TGTGCCAGCAGCGAGTTAGGGATTGGGGCCGGGGAGCTGTTTTTT,CASSELGIGAGELFF
TRBJ1-1,TRBV20-1,.,.,TGCAGTGCTCGGACGTCGTTGAACACTGAAGCTTTCTTT,CSARTSLNTEAFF
TRBJ1-1,TRBV3-1,.,.,TGTGCCAGCAGCCAAAAGGGGACTACCAAGAACACTGAAGCTTTCTTT,CASSQKGTTKNTEAFF
TRBJ2-1,TRBV3-1,.,.,TGTGCCAGCAGCGTCACTTGGGGGTTCGGTGAGCAGTTCTTC,CASSVTWGFGEQFF
TRBJ2-1,TRBV4-2,.,TRBD2,TGTGCCAGCAGCCCGCGGGCTAGCGGGGGGGACAATGAGCAGTTCTTC,CASSPRASGGDNEQFF
TRBJ1-2,TRBV5-1,.,.,TGCGCCAGCAGCTTGGCGGAGCGTGAAGGTCTGGATGGCTACACCTTC,CASSLAEREGLDGYTF
TRBJ1-5,TRBV7-9,.,TRBD1,TGTGCCAGCAGCTTCGACAGGGATAGCAATCAGCCCCAGCATTTT,CASSFDRDSNQPQHF
TRBJ1-6,TRBV7-2,.,.,TGTGCCAGCAACCGATGGGGGGGGCAGAATTCACCCCTCCACTTT,CASNRWGGQNSPLHF
TRBJ1-5,TRBV20-1,.,TRBD1,TGCAGTGTTCCGGGACAGCTTAGCAATCAGCCCCAGCATTTT,CSVPGQLSNQPQHF
TRBJ2-5,TRBV7-9,.,.,TGTGCCAGCAGCGAGACATCGCAGGGAAAGACCCAGTACTTC,CASSETSQGKTQYF
TRBJ2-3,TRBV9,.,.,TGTGCCAGCAATCGGGGCACTAGCACAGATACGCAGTATTTT,CASNRGTSTDTQYF
TRBJ2-5,TRBV20-1,once,.,TGCAGTGCTAGTGTTAGGGAGACCCAGTACTTC,CSASVRETQYF
TRBJ1-6,TRBV2,.,.,TGTGCCAGCTCGGGGGGGGATCTCGGTTCACCCCTCCACTTT,CASSGGDLGSPLHF
TRBJ2-7,TRBV12-3/TRBV12-4,few,.,TGTGCCAGCAGTTTGGTTGCAGGGCCCTACGAGCAGTACTTC,CASSLVAGPYEQYF
TRBJ2-3,TRBV10-3,.,.,TGTGCCATCAGTTCCGGACATCGGACAGATACGCAGTATTTT,CAISSGHRTDTQYF
TRBJ1-6,TRBV12-3/TRBV12-4,once,.,TGTGCCAGCAGTTTATTGGCGGGGGCCGACTCACCCCTCCACTTT,CASSLLAGADSPLHF
TRBJ1-1,TRBV9,.,.,TGTGCCAGCAGCGTAGAAAAGAGATTGAACACTGAAGCTTTCTTT,CASSVEKRLNTEAFF
TRBJ1-1,TRBV27,few,.,TGTGCCAGCAGTTTCTCTCGGAACACTGAAGCTTTCTTT,CASSFSRNTEAFF
TRBJ1-6,TRBV3-1,.,.,TGTGCCAGCAGCCAGTCAACCCTGGATTCACCCCTCCACTTT,CASSQSTLDSPLHF
TRBJ1-2,TRBV7-9,.,.,TGTGCCAGCAGCTTAGAGGCCGGGTACTATGGCTACACCTTC,CASSLEAGYYGYTF
TRBJ2-6,TRBV6-1,.,.,TGTGCCAGCAGCTCGACGGCCCCTGGGCCTGGGGCCAACGTCCTGACTTTC,CASSSTAPGPGANVLTF
TRBJ1-6,TRBV2,.,.,TGTGCCAGCAGTGGGAATTCACCCCTCCACTTT,CASSGNSPLHF
TRBJ2-1,TRBV7-2,few,TRBD2,TGTGCCAGCAGCTCCCCCGGGACTACCTACAATGAGCAGTTCTTC,CASSSPGTTYNEQFF
TRBJ1-5,TRBV19,.,.,TGTGCCAGTAGTATGGGGCCACGCCAGCCCCAGCATTTT,CASSMGPRQPQHF
TRBJ1-5,TRBV12-3/TRBV12-4,.,TRBD1,TGTGCCAGCACACGACAGGGCTTTCAGCCCCAGCATTTT,CASTRQGFQPQHF
TRBJ2-7,TRBV15,.,.,TGTGCCACCAGCAACCCCCCATTGAACGAGCAGTACTTC,CATSNPPLNEQYF
TRBJ2-1,TRBV29-1,.,.,TGCAGCATCGGACAAACACTCAATGAGCAGTTCTTC,CSIGQTLNEQFF
TRBJ1-3,TRBV5-4,.,.,TGTGCCAGCAGCTTCGGGGGCCTCACTGGAAACACCATATATTTT,CASSFGGLTGNTIYF
TRBJ1-1,TRBV30,once,.,TGTGCCTGGAGTGTTGGGGGGCGGGCGAACACTGAAGCTTTCTTT,CAWSVGGRANTEAFF
TRBJ1-2,TRBV27,.,.,TGTGCCAGCAGTTTCAAAGGAAACTATGGCTACACCTTC,CASSFKGNYGYTF
TRBJ2-6,TRBV6-4,.,TRBD2,TGTGCCAGCAGTGACCAGTCGGGGGGAGCTGGGGCCAACGTCCTGACTTTC,CASSDQSGGAGANVLTF
TRBJ1-5,TRBV30,once,.,TGTGCCTGGAGCGGACCTGGGTTGAGCAATCAGCCCCAGCATTTT,CAWSGPGLSNQPQHF
TRBJ2-1,TRBV29-1,.,TRBD1,TGCAGCGTTCGGACAGGGGGCTCGAATGAGCAGTTCTTC,CSVRTGGSNEQFF
TRBJ2-5,TRBV29-1,.,TRBD2,TGCAGCGTATCGGGGGGGCCGGAGACCCAGTACTTC,CSVSGGPETQYF
TRBJ2-1,TRBV3-1,once,TRBD1,TGTGCCAGCAGCCTCAGACAGGGGTGGAATGAGCAGTTCTTC,CASSLRQGWNEQFF
TRBJ2-3,TRBV7-8,.,TRBD2,TGTGCCAGCAGCTTAGGGTTAGCGGGGGGGCTGGATACGCAGTATTTT,CASSLGLAGGLDTQYF
TRBJ2-1,TRBV6-2/TRBV6-3,once,.,TGTGCCAGCAGTTACGGCAAGCAAACTGAGAACATCAATGAGCAGTTCTTC,CASSYGKQTENINEQFF